The 29 T cell receptor beta chains reported below all come from one sample, sequenced in a study of early T cells in non-severe SARS-CoV-2 infection. TCRdb reprocessed the 5' RACE reads with MiXCR, giving one entry per CDR3 protein. The profile shows around 80,000 distinct CDR3 sequences, roughly 10% of them singletons. The sequenced sample was whole blood, obtained at baseline. These receptors came from an adult who was a healthcare worker with PCR-confirmed SARS-CoV-2 infection or an uninfected control (not recorded which).

This clonotype was counted only a few times. Germline and junction disagree at one end, which may indicate a read error. This chain links TRBV6-6 with TRBJ2-7, with 8 bases lining up with TRBD1. The CDR3 loop spans 12 amino acids. The germline gives CDR1 MNHNY, CDR2 SVGAGI (reference sequence). The CDR3 sequence is CASSHSDRDPYF. Here the CDR3 DNA reads TGTGCCAGCAGTCACTCGGACAGGGATCCGTACTTC.

This clonotype was picked up a small number of times. V is TRBV7-9 and J is TRBJ2-5; 13 bases are a match to TRBD2. Germline loops: CDR1 SEHNR, CDR2 FQNEAQ (reference sequence). This CDR3 is 16 amino acids long. V shed 4 bases, J shed 5 bases, and the junction held 7 bases outside the gene matches. DNA of the CDR3: TGTGCCAGCAGCTCAACTAGCGGGAGGGCCTGGGAGACCCAGTACTTC. Translation gives CASSSTSGRAWETQYF.

This sequence joins TRBV19 and TRBJ2-7; D is possibly TRBD1 or TRBD2 (5 bases each). Trimming removed 10 bases from V and 4 bases from J, with 17 bases in between. This CDR3 has 13 amino acids. Looked up from germline, CDR1 is LNHDA and CDR2 is SQIVND (reference sequence). The CDR3 is CATTGREDYEQYF. DNA for the CDR3: TGTGCCACCACAGGTCGGGAAGATTACGAGCAGTACTTC. The whole variable domain, filled in from reference TRBV19 and TRBJ2-7, reads DGGITQSPKYLFRKEGQNVTLSCEQNLNHDAMYWYRQDPGQGLRLIYYSQIVNDFQKGDIAEGYSVSREKKESFPLTVTSAQKNPTAFYLCATTGREDYEQYFGPGTRLTVT.

This clonotype came up a few times. V usage is TRBV18 and J usage is TRBJ2-3; D remains unclear. Germline-derived CDR1 and CDR2 are KGHSH and LQKENI. The CDR3 has 12 amino acids. V gave up 6 bases and J gave up 5 bases, with 9 bases separating them. CDR3 DNA sequence: TGTGCCAGCTCCCAAAAGGGAGATACGCAGTATTTT. Its translation: CASSQKGDTQYF.

CDR3 residues: CASNPQVYEQYF. CDR3 nucleotide sequence: TGTGCCAGCAACCCCCAAGTCTACGAGCAGTACTTC. The chain employs TRBV2 and TRBJ2-7; D remains unclear. V was pared by 7 bases and J by 3 bases, with 10 bases between. The CDR3 totals 12 residues. Germline values: CDR1 SNHLY, CDR2 FYNNEI.

The chain combines TRBV5-1 with TRBJ2-3; 7 nucleotides agree with TRBD2. The germline V gene encodes CDR1 SGHRS and CDR2 YFSETQ. This CDR3 has 16 amino acids. V lost 1 base and J lost 0; bases outside the gene matches: 5. CDR3 coding DNA: TGCGCCAGCAGCTTGACTAGCGCTTCTAGCACAGATACGCAGTATTTT. Protein product: CASSLTSASSTDTQYF. Full variable domain (remainder filled in from reference TRBV5-1 and TRBJ2-3): KAGVTQTPRYLIKTRGQQVTLSCSPISGHRSVSWYQQTPGQGLQFLFEYFSETQRNKGNFPGRFSGRQFSNSRSEMNVSTLELGDSALYLCASSLTSASSTDTQYFGPGTRLTVL.

In this sample, this clonotype turned up many times. The chain recombines TRBV20-1 with TRBJ2-1; possible D gene TRBD1, 6 bases. The CDR3 has 15 residues. With 3 bases removed from V and 7 bases from J, the gap between germline ends came to 19 bases. Germline V gene sequence: CDR1 DFQATT, CDR2 SNEGSKA (reference sequence). The CDR3 protein is CSARGLDSQKNEQFF. The CDR3 DNA follows: TGCAGTGCTAGGGGTTTGGACAGCCAGAAGAATGAGCAGTTCTTC.

The rearrangement links TRBV10-2 to TRBJ2-3; D gene unclear. Per the germline V gene, CDR1 is WSHSY and CDR2 is SAAADI. The CDR3 spans 15 residues. Trimming left V 2 bases short and J 4 bases short, with 13 bases between. The CDR3 loop reads CASSEVVGFADTQYF. The DNA for the CDR3 is TGCGCCAGCAGTGAGGTAGTAGGATTCGCAGATACGCAGTATTTT.

This clonotype appeared many times. This chain connects TRBV12-3 or TRBV12-4 to TRBJ2-2, with D perhaps TRBD1 (6 bases). V gave up 5 bases and J gave up 6 bases, with 7 bases separating them. The CDR3 contains 12 residues. The CDR3 bases are TGTGCCAGCAGTACAGGGCCCGGGGAGCTGTTTTTT. Translation gives CASSTGPGELFF.

The chain links TRBV12-3 or TRBV12-4 to TRBJ2-2; D call uncertain. This CDR3 has 15 residues. Trimming took 2 bases from V and 0 from J, leaving 7 bases between them. CDR3 coding DNA: TGTGCCAGCAGTTTACGGCAGACGAACACCGGGGAGCTGTTTTTT. Its translation: CASSLRQTNTGELFF.

This rearrangement joins TRBV6-5 to TRBJ2-1, with 9 bases lining up with TRBD2. CDR1 and CDR2 (germline): MNHEY, SVGAGI. CDR3 length equals 16 residues. J lost 5 bases, V lost 2 bases, and 7 bases had no gene match. The CDR3: CASSYDFVAGDNEQFF. The CDR3 nucleotides are TGTGCCAGCAGTTACGATTTCGTAGCGGGAGACAATGAGCAGTTCTTC.

This chain links TRBV3-1 with TRBJ1-2; TRBD1 agrees at 8 bases. The CDR3 loop spans 15 amino acids. CDR1 and CDR2 from the germline V gene are LGHDT and YNNKEL (reference sequence). V was pared by 1 base and J by 3 bases, with 4 bases of the junction left unmatched. The CDR3 bases are TGTGCCAGCAGCCAAGGGGGACAGGCATACTATGGCTACACCTTC. This sequence encodes CASSQGGQAYYGYTF.

V usage is TRBV20-1 and J usage is TRBJ1-2, with D maybe TRBD1 (5 bases). The CDR3 covers 14 residues. V lost 7 bases to trimming and J lost 9 bases, with 24 bases between them. The germline V gene has CDR1 DFQATT and CDR2 SNEGSKA (reference sequence). The CDR3 region is CSGRGAGSRDCYTF. The CDR3 nucleotides are TGCAGTGGAAGAGGGGCTGGGTCGCGGGATTGCTACACCTTC.

This clonotype was found many times. J is TRBJ1-2 and V is TRBV5-5; D might be TRBD1 (5 bases). CDR1 and CDR2 from the germline V gene are SGHKS and YYEKEE (reference sequence). This CDR3 has 15 residues. V was pared by 0 bases and J by 0 bases, with 9 bases between. The chain's CDR3 is CASSLVQTANYGYTF. In DNA, the CDR3 is TGTGCCAGCAGCTTGGTGCAGACAGCTAACTATGGCTACACCTTC. Complete variable domain (other parts from reference TRBV5-5 and TRBJ1-2): DAGVTQSPTHLIKTRGQQVTLRCSPISGHKSVSWYQQVLGQGPQFIFQYYEKEERGRGNFPDRFSARQFPNYSSELNVNALLLGDSALYLCASSLVQTANYGYTFGSGTRLTVV.

This clonotype showed up many times. The chain has TRBV7-9 and TRBJ2-7; 9 positions agree with TRBD1. Germline values: CDR1 SEHNR, CDR2 FQNEAQ (reference sequence). The CDR3 extends over 15 amino acids. With 2 bases clipped from V and 1 base from J, the junction kept 3 bases outside the gene matches. The CDR3 coding sequence is TGTGCCAGCAGCTTATCGGGGACAGGGTCCTACGAGCAGTACTTC. It codes for CASSLSGTGSYEQYF.

This clonotype has only a few counts. The V and J genes are TRBV5-1 and TRBJ1-1, with D tentatively TRBD1 (5 bases). Germline CDR1 reads SGHRS; CDR2 reads YFSETQ. The CDR3 extends over 14 amino acids. Trimming removed 3 bases at V and 6 bases at J, with 15 bases between. As DNA, the CDR3 is TGCGCCAGCAGCTCGCAGGGCCTAGGCGCTGAAGCTTTCTTT. The encoded protein is CASSSQGLGAEAFF. Full variable domain (remainder filled in from reference TRBV5-1 and TRBJ1-1): KAGVTQTPRYLIKTRGQQVTLSCSPISGHRSVSWYQQTPGQGLQFLFEYFSETQRNKGNFPGRFSGRQFSNSRSEMNVSTLELGDSALYLCASSSQGLGAEAFFGQGTRLTVV.

This clonotype has only a few counts. The chain has TRBV28 and TRBJ1-4; D uncertain. The CDR3 loop spans 13 amino acids. V was cut by 6 bases and J by 9 bases, with 14 bases left in between. CDR1 and CDR2 (germline): MDHEN, SYDVKM. The CDR3 nucleotides are TGTGCCAGCAGGCTCGACACCGAGAAAAAACTGTTTTTT. It translates to CASRLDTEKKLFF.

This clonotype came up many times. The gene calls are TRBV7-9 and TRBJ2-1; D perhaps matches TRBD2 (7 bases). V was shortened by 5 bases and J by 10 bases, with 12 bases between the two germline ends. This CDR3 is 12 amino acids long. CDR1 is SEHNR and CDR2 is FQNEAQ in the germline V gene (reference sequence). CDR3 protein: CASSPPGGEQFF. The CDR3 DNA follows: TGTGCCAGCAGCCCCCCGGGGGGCGAGCAGTTCTTC.

The chain links TRBV4-1 to TRBJ2-3, with TRBD2 matching over 11 bases. The ends lost 0 bases at V and 5 bases at J; junction bases unmatched: 10. The CDR3 consists of 18 residues. Germline CDR1 is MGHRA and CDR2 is YSYEKL. CDR3 residues: CASSQEYRSGRAKDTQYF. Written as DNA, the CDR3 is TGCGCCAGCAGCCAAGAGTATCGTAGCGGGAGGGCCAAAGATACGCAGTATTTT.

In its sample, this clonotype was seen a few times. The V and J genes are TRBV5-1 and TRBJ1-2, with D possibly TRBD1 on 5 matching bases. Per the germline V gene, CDR1 is SGHRS and CDR2 is YFSETQ. The CDR3 extends over 13 amino acids. Trimming took off 4 bases at V and 7 bases at J, with 14 bases between the two ends. This CDR3 is CASSRDTQGGYTF. Here the CDR3 DNA reads TGCGCCAGCAGCCGAGACACCCAGGGTGGCTACACCTTC. Drawing the rest from reference TRBV5-1 and TRBJ1-2, the complete variable domain is KAGVTQTPRYLIKTRGQQVTLSCSPISGHRSVSWYQQTPGQGLQFLFEYFSETQRNKGNFPGRFSGRQFSNSRSEMNVSTLELGDSALYLCASSRDTQGGYTFGSGTRLTVV.

This clonotype was seen ten or more times. The rearrangement joins TRBV20-1 to TRBJ2-5, with D perhaps TRBD2 (6 bases). Germline CDR1 reads DFQATT; CDR2 reads SNEGSKA (reference sequence). Trimming cost V 4 bases and J 5 bases, with 23 bases left between them. The CDR3 is 16 amino acids. The CDR3 protein is CSAISYPPGAAETQYF. The CDR3 DNA reads TGCAGTGCTATCTCGTACCCCCCGGGAGCGGCGGAGACCCAGTACTTC.

This clonotype has ten or more counts. The CDR3, as DNA: TGTGCCAGCAGCGCCCCGGGACATAAGGTCTACGAGCAGTACTTC. Its translation: CASSAPGHKVYEQYF. The chain links TRBV7-8 to TRBJ2-7; D may be TRBD1 (6 bases). Per germline, CDR1 SGHVS and CDR2 FQNEAQ. This CDR3 has 15 amino acids. V lost 5 bases to trimming and J lost 3 bases, with 17 bases between them.

This clonotype was picked up many times. The rearrangement links TRBV28 to TRBJ2-2, with TRBD1 as a possible D gene (6 bases). The CDR3 covers 15 residues. Trimming took 3 bases from V and 3 from J, leaving 11 bases between them. Germline CDR1 and CDR2: MDHEN and SYDVKM. CDR3 protein: CASSLAGTHTGELFF. In DNA form, the CDR3 reads TGTGCCAGCAGTTTGGCCGGGACACACACCGGGGAGCTGTTTTTT.

Many counts were recorded for this clonotype. V and J are TRBV28 and TRBJ2-3; 7 bases fit TRBD1. Germline CDR1 and CDR2: MDHEN and SYDVKM. Trimming took 7 bases from V and 4 from J; bases not matched to a gene: 11. The CDR3 consists of 15 residues. The CDR3 here is CASTRGDRDADTQYF. Written as DNA, the CDR3 is TGTGCCAGCACCCGGGGCGACAGGGACGCAGATACGCAGTATTTT.

The table lists this clonotype with many counts. This chain links TRBV7-9 with TRBJ2-2, with D unclear. V shed 5 bases and J shed 5 bases, with 12 bases lying between them. Germline lookup yields CDR1 SEHNR and CDR2 FQNEAQ (reference sequence). The CDR3 has 14 residues. CDR3 in amino acids: CASSPLGRTGELFF. DNA of the CDR3: TGTGCCAGCAGCCCCCTCGGGCGAACCGGGGAGCTGTTTTTT.

This clonotype appeared many times. This chain links TRBV6-6 with TRBJ2-5; 11 bases align to TRBD2. Germline V gene sequence: CDR1 MNHNY, CDR2 SVGAGI (reference sequence). V lost 4 bases and J lost 7; bases outside the gene matches: 8. The CDR3 has 15 residues. DNA for the CDR3: TGTGCCAGCAGTTTCCTCCCTCTAGCGGGGGGGACCCAGTACTTC. Translation: CASSFLPLAGGTQYF.

The V gene is TRBV28, the J gene TRBJ2-5, with D perhaps assigned TRBD1 or TRBD2 (5 bases each). Trimming left V 5 bases short and J 6 bases short, with 22 bases between. CDR1 and CDR2 from the germline V gene are MDHEN and SYDVKM. This CDR3 is 16 amino acids long. CDR3 DNA sequence: TGTGCCAGCAGTCCTGGACTCAAGGGGCCCCTCCAGACCCAGTACTTC. It specifies CASSPGLKGPLQTQYF.

This clonotype was counted between two and nine times. The CDR3 region has the DNA TGTGCCAGCAGCCTACGTTGGGAGTTTTACAACTCCTCTGGGGCCAACGTCCTGACTTTC. Encoded protein: CASSLRWEFYNSSGANVLTF. This chain connects TRBV7-9 to TRBJ2-6; tentative D call: TRBD2 (5 bases). Trimming cost V 5 bases and J 0 bases, with 23 bases left between them. This CDR3 region has 20 residues. Germline V gene lookup returns CDR1 SEHNR and CDR2 FQNEAQ (reference sequence). The full variable domain, rest sourced from reference TRBV7-9 and TRBJ2-6, is DTGVSQNPRHKITKRGQNVTFRCDPISEHNRLYWYRQTLGQGPEFLTYFQNEAQLEKSRLLSDRFSAERPKGSFSTLEIQRTEQGDSAMYLCASSLRWEFYNSSGANVLTFGAGSRLTVL.

The table lists this clonotype with a few counts. The chain employs TRBV7-8 and TRBJ2-7; D is uncertain. The CDR3 length is 13 residues. The germline V and J ends were trimmed by 2 bases and 5 bases, with 10 bases remaining between them. Germline CDR1 and CDR2: SGHVS and FQNEAQ. The CDR3 region is CASSLRLEHEQYF. In nucleotides, the CDR3 is TGTGCCAGCAGCTTAAGGCTCGAGCACGAGCAGTACTTC.